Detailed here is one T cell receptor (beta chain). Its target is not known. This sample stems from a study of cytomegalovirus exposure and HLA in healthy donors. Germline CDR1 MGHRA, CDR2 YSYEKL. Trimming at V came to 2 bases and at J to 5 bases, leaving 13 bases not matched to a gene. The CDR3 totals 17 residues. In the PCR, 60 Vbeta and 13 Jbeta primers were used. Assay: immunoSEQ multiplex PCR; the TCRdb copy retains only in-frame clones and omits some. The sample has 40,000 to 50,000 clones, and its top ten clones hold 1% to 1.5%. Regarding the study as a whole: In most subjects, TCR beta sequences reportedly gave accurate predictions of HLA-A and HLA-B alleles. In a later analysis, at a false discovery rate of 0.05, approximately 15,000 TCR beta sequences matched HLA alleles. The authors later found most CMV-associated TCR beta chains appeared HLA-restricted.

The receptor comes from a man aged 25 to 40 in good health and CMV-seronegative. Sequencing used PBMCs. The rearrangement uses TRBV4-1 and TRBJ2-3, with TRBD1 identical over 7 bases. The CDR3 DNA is TGCGCCAGCAGCCAATTTACTCTTGGGACAGACCGAGATACGCAGTATTTT. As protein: CASSQFTLGTDRDTQYF.